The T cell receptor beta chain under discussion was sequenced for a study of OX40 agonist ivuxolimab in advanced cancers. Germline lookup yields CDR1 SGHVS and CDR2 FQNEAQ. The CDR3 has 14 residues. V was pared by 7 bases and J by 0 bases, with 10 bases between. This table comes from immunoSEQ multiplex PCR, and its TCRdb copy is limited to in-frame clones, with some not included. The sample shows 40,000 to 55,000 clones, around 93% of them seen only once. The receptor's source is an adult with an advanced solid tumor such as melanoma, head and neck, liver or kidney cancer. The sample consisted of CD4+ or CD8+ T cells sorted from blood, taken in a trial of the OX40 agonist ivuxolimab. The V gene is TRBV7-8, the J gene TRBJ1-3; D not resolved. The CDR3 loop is CASTKGSSGNTIYF. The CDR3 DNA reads TGTGCCAGCACCAAGGGATCCTCTGGAAACACCATATATTTT.